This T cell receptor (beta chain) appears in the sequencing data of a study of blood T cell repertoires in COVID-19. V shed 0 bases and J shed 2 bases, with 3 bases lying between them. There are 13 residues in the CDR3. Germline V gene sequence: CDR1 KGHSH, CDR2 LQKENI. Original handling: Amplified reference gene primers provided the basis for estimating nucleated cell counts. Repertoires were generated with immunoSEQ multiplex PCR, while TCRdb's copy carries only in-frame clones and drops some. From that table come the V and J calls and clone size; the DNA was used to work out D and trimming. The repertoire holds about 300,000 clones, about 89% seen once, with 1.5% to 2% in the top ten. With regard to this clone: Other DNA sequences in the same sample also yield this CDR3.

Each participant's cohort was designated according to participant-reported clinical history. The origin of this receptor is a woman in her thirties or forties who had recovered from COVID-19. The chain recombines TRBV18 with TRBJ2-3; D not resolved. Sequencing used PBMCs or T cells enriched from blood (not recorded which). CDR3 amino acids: CASSPPSTDTQYF. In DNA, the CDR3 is TGTGCCAGCTCACCACCCTCCACAGATACGCAGTATTTT.